Presented here are 21 T cell receptor beta chains from one specimen sequenced in a study of blood T cell repertoires in COVID-19. This table comes from immunoSEQ multiplex PCR, and its TCRdb copy is limited to in-frame clones, with some not included. The sample lists 14,000 to 15,000 clones; around 86% were seen once. The sample comprised peripheral blood. All receptors come from a human donor in a cohort sampled during active COVID-19.

The genes are TRBV5-1 and TRBJ1-1; perhaps TRBD1 as D (6 bases). In germline, CDR1 is SGHRS, CDR2 YFSETQ. V was clipped by 0 bases and J by 5 bases, with 11 bases between them. CDR3 length equals 14 residues. DNA of the CDR3: TGCGCCAGCAGCTTGGGAGAACAGGGAACTGAAGCTTTCTTT. Translation gives CASSLGEQGTEAFF.

The rearrangement joins TRBV6-5 to TRBJ2-2; tentatively, D is TRBD2 (6 bases). This CDR3 is 15 amino acids long. The ends were cut back, 5 bases at V and 4 bases at J, with 14 bases in the middle. The V gene's germline CDR1 is MNHEY and CDR2 SVGAGI. The CDR3 nucleotides are TGTGCCAGCAGTAAGGACCTTAGCGGCACCGGGGAGCTGTTTTTT. Protein product: CASSKDLSGTGELFF.

The sample holds a few counts of this clone. The chain is built from TRBV4-2 and TRBJ2-7; D unresolved. The CDR3 sequence is 14 residues long. V was cut by 1 base and J by 2 bases, with 9 bases left in between. Germline V gene sequence: CDR1 LGHNA, CDR2 YNFKEQ. The CDR3 DNA follows: TGTGCCAGCAGCCAAGGGGCCTTCACCTACGAGCAGTACTTC. Translating it yields CASSQGAFTYEQYF.

The chain couples TRBV19 to TRBJ1-2; D may be TRBD1 (6 bases). Germline assignment: CDR1 LNHDA and CDR2 SQIVND (reference sequence). Between the trimmed V and J ends, which lost 7 bases and 3 bases, there was a span of 12 bases. CDR3 size: 13 residues. The CDR3 DNA reads as TGTGCCAGTAAAAGGGGGGGGTACTATGGCTACACCTTC. Translating gives CASKRGGYYGYTF.

This chain connects TRBV7-9 to TRBJ2-2; D is perhaps TRBD1 (6 bases). The germline V and J ends were trimmed by 2 bases and 3 bases, with 7 bases remaining between them. This CDR3 comprises 14 residues. The germline V gene has CDR1 SEHNR and CDR2 FQNEAQ (reference sequence). The DNA for the CDR3 is TGTGCCAGCAGCTTAAACAGGGACACCGGGGAGCTGTTTTTT. Translated, it gives CASSLNRDTGELFF.

The chain recombines TRBV4-3 with TRBJ1-4, with 8 bases lining up with TRBD1. CDR1 is LGHNA and CDR2 is YSLEER in the germline V gene. The length of the CDR3 is 18 residues. Unmatched junction bases numbered 9, after V lost 1 base and J lost 2 bases. CDR3 region: CASSQVSGRGPTNEKLFF. The CDR3 DNA sequence: TGCGCCAGCAGCCAAGTTTCTGGCAGGGGGCCGACTAATGAAAAACTGTTTTTT.

The V call is TRBV5-6, the J call TRBJ1-1; 9 bases agree with TRBD1. CDR3 size: 13 residues. The J segment lost 11 bases and the V segment lost 3 bases, leaving 8 bases of the junction unmatched. Germline assignment: CDR1 SGHDT and CDR2 YYEEEE. CDR3 in amino acids: CASSSTGTGMAFF. As DNA, the CDR3 is TGTGCCAGCAGCTCTACCGGGACAGGGATGGCTTTCTTT.

The J gene is TRBJ1-1, the V gene TRBV5-1; no firm D call. Germline CDR1 reads SGHRS; CDR2 reads YFSETQ. The CDR3 spans 12 residues. Between the trimmed V and J ends, which lost 3 bases and 4 bases, there was a span of 7 bases. CDR3 in DNA: TGCGCCAGCAGCTCCCACACCACTGAAGCTTTCTTT. Translated: CASSSHTTEAFF. Supplemented by reference TRBV5-1 and TRBJ1-1, the full variable domain reads KAGVTQTPRYLIKTRGQQVTLSCSPISGHRSVSWYQQTPGQGLQFLFEYFSETQRNKGNFPGRFSGRQFSNSRSEMNVSTLELGDSALYLCASSSHTTEAFFGQGTRLTVV.

This chain's CDR3 is CASSSPQNTEAFF. CDR3 nucleotide sequence: TGTGCCAGCAGCTCGCCACAGAACACTGAAGCTTTCTTT. This chain links TRBV7-9 with TRBJ1-1; D is undetermined. CDR1 and CDR2 from the germline V gene are SEHNR and FQNEAQ (reference sequence). With 4 bases removed from V and 1 base from J, the gap between germline ends came to 7 bases. This CDR3 contains 13 residues.

This clone was detected a few times. The rearrangement joins TRBV7-9 to TRBJ2-1, with 7 bases matching TRBD1. This CDR3 has 15 amino acids. CDR1 is SEHNR, CDR2 FQNEAQ, per germline (reference sequence). Trimming removed 3 bases from V and 3 bases from J; junction bases left unmatched: 5. The chain's CDR3 is CASSFHRGVYNEQFF. CDR3 DNA sequence: TGTGCCAGCAGCTTTCACAGGGGCGTCTACAATGAGCAGTTCTTC.

The chain links TRBV5-1 to TRBJ2-1; TRBD2 matches at 7 bases. Trimming removed 4 bases from V and 9 bases from J; junction bases left unmatched: 16. The germline gives CDR1 SGHRS, CDR2 YFSETQ. There are 16 residues in the CDR3. CDR3 residues: CASSRTSGTRGGEQFF. CDR3 nucleotides: TGCGCCAGCAGCAGGACCTCCGGGACCCGCGGGGGTGAGCAGTTCTTC.

This chain connects TRBV7-8 to TRBJ1-1, with a weak D call TRBD1 (5 bases). Trimming took off 2 bases at V and 0 bases at J, with 7 bases between the two ends. CDR3 length: 14 amino acids. Germline lookup yields CDR1 SGHVS and CDR2 FQNEAQ. The CDR3 DNA follows: TGTGCCAGCAGCTTATTGGGGCTGAACACTGAAGCTTTCTTT. Amino acids: CASSLLGLNTEAFF. Looking up the rest from reference TRBV7-8 and TRBJ1-1 gives the full variable domain: GAGVSQSPRYKVAKRGQDVALRCDPISGHVSLFWYQQALGQGPEFLTYFQNEAQLDKSGLPSDRFFAERPEGSVSTLKIQRTQQEDSAVYLCASSLLGLNTEAFFGQGTRLTVV.

The rearrangement uses TRBV5-4 and TRBJ2-1; 9 bases match TRBD1. V lost 0 bases and J lost 6; bases outside the gene matches: 1. From germline, CDR1 is SGHNT and CDR2 YYREEE (reference sequence). The CDR3 is made up of 14 amino acids. The CDR3 bases are TGTGCCAGCAGCTTGGACAGGGGGCGCAATGAGCAGTTCTTC. Its translation: CASSLDRGRNEQFF. Supplemented by reference TRBV5-4 and TRBJ2-1, the full variable domain reads ETGVTQSPTHLIKTRGQQVTLRCSSQSGHNTVSWYQQALGQGPQFIFQYYREEENGRGNFPPRFSGLQFPNYSSELNVNALELDDSALYLCASSLDRGRNEQFFGPGTRLTVL.

The chain recombines TRBV7-2 with TRBJ2-3, with 8 positions matching TRBD2. Germline V lookup: CDR1 SGHTA, CDR2 FQGNSA. The length of the CDR3 is 18 residues. V was clipped by 0 bases and J by 2 bases; unmatched bases: 10. CDR3 in DNA: TGTGCCAGCAGCTTAGCGTTATCCAGCGGGGGCTCCACAGATACGCAGTATTTT. Translating it yields CASSLALSSGGSTDTQYF.

The chain links TRBV6-5 to TRBJ2-5; TRBD1 aligns across 7 bases. The J segment lost 5 bases and the V segment lost 6 bases, leaving 9 bases of the junction unmatched. Looked up from germline, CDR1 is MNHEY and CDR2 is SVGAGI. The CDR3 consists of 14 residues. The CDR3, as DNA: TGTGCCAGCAGCCAAGACAGGGCTACGGAGACCCAGTACTTC. It codes for CASSQDRATETQYF.

V and J are TRBV7-2 and TRBJ2-1; possibly TRBD2 for D (5 bases). Trimming removed 2 bases at V and 2 bases at J, with 13 bases between. The CDR3 length is 16 residues. Germline V gene sequence: CDR1 SGHTA, CDR2 FQGNSA. As DNA, the CDR3 is TGTGCCAGCAGCTTACAGCGGCGGGTCCCCTACAATGAGCAGTTCTTC. Amino acid sequence: CASSLQRRVPYNEQFF.

This chain connects TRBV4-3 to TRBJ1-2, with 9 bases matching TRBD1. This CDR3 has 13 residues. The V segment lost 4 bases and the J segment 4 bases; nucleotides outside the gene matches: 1. Germline assignment: CDR1 LGHNA and CDR2 YSLEER. CDR3 nucleotide sequence: TGCGCCAGCAGCCCGGACAGGGGCTATGGCTACACCTTC. It encodes CASSPDRGYGYTF.

The CDR3 spells CASSALGQANEKLFF. In DNA, the CDR3 is TGTGCCAGTAGTGCACTGGGACAGGCGAATGAAAAACTGTTTTTT. The chain has TRBV19 and TRBJ1-4; 8 bases are shared with TRBD1. The V gene end was trimmed by 5 bases and the J gene end by 5 bases; junction bases not matched to a gene: 7. Per germline, CDR1 LNHDA and CDR2 SQIVND (reference sequence). The CDR3 extends over 15 amino acids.

The chain is built from TRBV7-2 and TRBJ2-3; D is uncertain. CDR1 is SGHTA and CDR2 is FQGNSA in the germline V gene. CDR3 length equals 14 residues. V was cut by 1 base and J by 2 bases, with 7 bases left in between. CDR3 bases: TGTGCCAGCAGCTTAGATTACTACACAGATACGCAGTATTTT. It codes for CASSLDYYTDTQYF.

V usage is TRBV18 and J usage is TRBJ1-2, with TRBD1 identical over 7 bases. Germline values: CDR1 KGHSH, CDR2 LQKENI. The CDR3 loop spans 12 amino acids. V lost 6 bases, J lost 8 bases, and 6 bases stayed unmatched. The DNA of the CDR3 is TGTGCCAGCTCCACAGGGGTGGAAGGCTACACCTTC. Residues: CASSTGVEGYTF. Drawing the rest from reference TRBV18 and TRBJ1-2, the complete variable domain is NAGVMQNPRHLVRRRGQEARLRCSPMKGHSHVYWYRQLPEEGLKFMVYLQKENIIDESGMPKERFSAEFPKEGPSILRIQQVVRGDSAAYFCASSTGVEGYTFGSGTRLTVV.

V usage is TRBV7-2 and J usage is TRBJ2-3; a weak D match, TRBD2 (5 bases). The CDR3 runs to 14 residues. CDR1 is SGHTA and CDR2 is FQGNSA in the germline V gene. V lost 0 bases and J lost 4, with 8 bases in between. CDR3 region: CASSLATAADTQYF. The DNA of the CDR3 is TGTGCCAGCAGCTTAGCCACAGCGGCAGATACGCAGTATTTT.